These 24 T cell receptor beta chains were all obtained from the same sample, sequenced in a study of OX40 agonist ivuxolimab in advanced cancers. The repertoire was sequenced with immunoSEQ multiplex PCR; TCRdb's copy has only in-frame clones and lacks some. Of about 55,000 clones in the sample, roughly 90% were seen once. The specimen comprised CD4+ or CD8+ T cells sorted from blood, sampled in a trial of the OX40 agonist ivuxolimab. These TCRs come from an adult with an advanced solid tumor such as melanoma, head and neck, liver or kidney cancer.

This clone occurred a few times. The chain joins TRBV10-3 to TRBJ1-1; 7 bases are a match to TRBD1. The CDR3 runs 15 residues. CDR1 is ENHRY and CDR2 is SYGVKD in the germline V gene. The junction had 9 bases not matched to a gene; V was cut back by 7 bases and J by 1 base. CDR3 coding DNA: TGTGCCATCAAAACAGGGGATACCGGGAACACTGAAGCTTTCTTT. This gives the protein CAIKTGDTGNTEAFF.

The rearrangement uses TRBV30 and TRBJ1-2; TRBD1 might be the D (6 bases). Germline CDR1 reads GTSNPN; CDR2 reads SVGIG (reference sequence). V lost 1 base and J lost 1, with 10 bases in between. The CDR3 has 14 amino acids. The CDR3 nucleotides read TGTGCCTGGAGTGCCACAGGGATTAACTATGGCTACACCTTC. It translates to CAWSATGINYGYTF.

The V call is TRBV12-5, the J call TRBJ2-1; the match to TRBD2 covers 12 bases. Germline V gene data show CDR1 as LGHNT and CDR2 as FRNRAP. The CDR3 is made up of 16 amino acids. V gave up 0 bases and J gave up 7 bases; unmatched junction bases: 4. The CDR3 sequence is CASGLVLAGGPNEQFF. The CDR3 DNA follows: TGTGCTAGTGGTTTGGTGCTAGCGGGAGGGCCGAATGAGCAGTTCTTC.

This chain links TRBV6-4 with TRBJ2-1, with D possibly being TRBD2 (6 bases). Between the trimmed V and J ends, which lost 3 bases and 3 bases, there was a span of 18 bases. The CDR3 extends over 17 amino acids. Germline CDR1 MRHNA, CDR2 SNTAGT. The CDR3 DNA reads as TGTGCCAGCAGTGAGAGGAGGCCAGCGGGCAACTACAATGAGCAGTTCTTC. The encoded protein is CASSERRPAGNYNEQFF.

This rearrangement joins TRBV14 to TRBJ2-1; D perhaps matches TRBD2 (6 bases). The ends were cut back, 0 bases at V and 6 bases at J, with 9 bases in the middle. Germline-derived CDR1 and CDR2 are SGHDN and FVKESK. This CDR3 is 14 amino acids long. For the CDR3, the DNA is TGTGCCAGCAGCCAAGAGGCGGGAAGCAATGAGCAGTTCTTC. It encodes CASSQEAGSNEQFF.

This chain uses TRBV7-9 with TRBJ2-1; 8 bases map to TRBD2. CDR1 and CDR2 (germline): SEHNR, FQNEAQ (reference sequence). The CDR3 totals 15 residues. Unmatched junction bases numbered 8, after V lost 6 bases and J lost 4 bases. The DNA of the CDR3 is TGTGCCAGCAGTTATGGGACTAGGGGATACAATGAGCAGTTCTTC. Translated, it gives CASSYGTRGYNEQFF.

V and J are TRBV4-1 and TRBJ2-3, with D possibly matching TRBD1 (5 bases). The CDR3 totals 15 residues. Trimming left V 5 bases short and J 1 base short, with 13 bases between. Germline lookup yields CDR1 MGHRA and CDR2 YSYEKL. CDR3 protein: CASSYGQRRTDTQYF. DNA for the CDR3: TGCGCCAGCAGCTACGGACAACGCCGCACAGATACGCAGTATTTT.

The rearrangement links TRBV4-1 to TRBJ2-4; unclear D gene. Germline V lookup: CDR1 MGHRA, CDR2 YSYEKL. This CDR3 contains 14 residues. V lost 0 bases and J 7 bases, leaving 10 bases between the germline ends. The CDR3 sequence: CASSQDREWNIQYF. In DNA form, the CDR3 reads TGCGCCAGCAGCCAAGATCGAGAGTGGAACATTCAGTACTTC.

Only one count was recorded for this clone. This chain's CDR3 is CASSSRQAQGGKLFF. In DNA form, the CDR3 reads TGTGCCAGCAGCTCACGACAGGCACAGGGAGGAAAACTGTTTTTT. This rearrangement joins TRBV7-6 to TRBJ1-4; D is possibly TRBD1 (6 bases). Germline V gene sequence: CDR1 SGHVS, CDR2 FNYEAQ. Deletions cut 4 bases from V and 10 bases from J, with 19 bases between. This CDR3 comprises 15 residues.

This chain links TRBV30 with TRBJ2-1; tentatively, D is TRBD1 (6 bases). Between the trimmed V and J ends, which lost 0 bases and 7 bases, there was a span of 16 bases. Germline assignment: CDR1 GTSNPN and CDR2 SVGIG (reference sequence). CDR3 length: 15 amino acids. The CDR3 bases are TGTGCCTGGAGTGTACAGGGTACGATATTGAATGAGCAGTTCTTC. This sequence encodes CAWSVQGTILNEQFF. Drawing the rest from reference TRBV30 and TRBJ2-1, the complete variable domain is SQTIHQWPATLVQPVGSPLSLECTVEGTSNPNLYWYRQAAGRGLQLLFYSVGIGQISSEVPQNLSASRPQDRQFILSSKKLLLSDSGFYLCAWSVQGTILNEQFFGPGTRLTVL.

The rearrangement links TRBV29-1 to TRBJ2-7, with D possibly being TRBD2 (6 bases). This CDR3 is 12 amino acids long. The germline V gene encodes CDR1 SQVTM and CDR2 ANQGSEA. Trimming removed 4 bases at V and 4 bases at J, with 11 bases between. CDR3 in DNA: TGCAGCGTTGGAGGAGGGAGGTACGAGCAGTACTTC. Amino acid sequence: CSVGGGRYEQYF.

V usage is TRBV7-9 and J usage is TRBJ2-2, with 7 bases fitting TRBD1. J lost 6 bases, V lost 1 base, and 11 bases had no gene match. The V gene's germline CDR1 is SEHNR and CDR2 FQNEAQ (reference sequence). This CDR3 comprises 17 residues. CDR3 protein: CASSLGLGQLQAGELFF. The CDR3 nucleotides read TGTGCCAGCAGCTTAGGGTTGGGACAGCTTCAGGCCGGGGAGCTGTTTTTT. The full variable domain, rest sourced from reference TRBV7-9 and TRBJ2-2, is DTGVSQNPRHKITKRGQNVTFRCDPISEHNRLYWYRQTLGQGPEFLTYFQNEAQLEKSRLLSDRFSAERPKGSFSTLEIQRTEQGDSAMYLCASSLGLGQLQAGELFFGEGSRLTVL.

V usage is TRBV7-8 and J usage is TRBJ2-1; tentative D call: TRBD2 (6 bases). From germline, CDR1 is SGHVS and CDR2 FQNEAQ. The CDR3 loop spans 16 amino acids. Trimming shortened V by 2 bases and J by 5 bases, and 16 bases separated the two germline ends. The CDR3 DNA reads TGTGCCAGCAGCTTACCTAGGGACGGGAGCAACAATGAGCAGTTCTTC. This translates into CASSLPRDGSNNEQFF.

V usage is TRBV5-1 and J usage is TRBJ2-5, with TRBD2 matching 8 bases. Per germline, CDR1 SGHRS and CDR2 YFSETQ. The CDR3 length is 16 residues. V lost 0 bases, J lost 4 bases, and 8 bases stayed unmatched. CDR3 region: CASSLATSGGSETQYF. In DNA, the CDR3 is TGCGCCAGCAGCTTGGCCACTAGCGGAGGCTCAGAGACCCAGTACTTC.

The V and J genes are TRBV9 and TRBJ1-5, with no clear D. The CDR3 is 14 amino acids. Germline V lookup: CDR1 SGDLS, CDR2 YYNGEE. V lost 3 bases to trimming and J lost 2 bases, with 9 bases between them. CDR3: CASSGSGGNQPQHF. CDR3 in DNA: TGTGCCAGCAGCGGGTCAGGTGGCAATCAGCCCCAGCATTTT. The variable domain in full, with the rest retrieved from reference TRBV9 and TRBJ1-5, is DSGVTQTPKHLITATGQRVTLRCSPRSGDLSVYWYQQSLDQGLQFLIQYYNGEERAKGNILERFSAQQFPDLHSELNLSSLELGDSALYFCASSGSGGNQPQHFGDGTRLSIL.

The chain is built from TRBV13 and TRBJ1-3, with a weak D call TRBD1 (5 bases). This CDR3 spans 16 amino acids. V lost 5 bases, J lost 0 bases, and 14 bases lay in between. Germline V gene data show CDR1 as PRHDT and CDR2 as FYEKMQ (reference sequence). The CDR3 reads CASSHGTHSSGNTIYF. CDR3 nucleotides: TGTGCCAGCAGCCACGGGACGCATTCCTCTGGAAACACCATATATTTT.

This chain uses TRBV10-3 with TRBJ2-7, with 8 bases matching TRBD2. Germline V lookup: CDR1 ENHRY, CDR2 SYGVKD. Trimming took 10 bases from V and 0 from J; bases not matched to a gene: 5. This CDR3 contains 13 residues. CDR3 sequence reads: CASRLASSYEQYF. DNA of the CDR3: TGTGCCAGCCGACTAGCGTCCTCCTACGAGCAGTACTTC.

A few counts support this clone. The chain employs TRBV5-1 and TRBJ2-7; D is possibly TRBD2 (6 bases). V was shortened by 4 bases and J by 5 bases, with 16 bases between the two germline ends. This CDR3 region has 14 residues. Germline V gene lookup returns CDR1 SGHRS and CDR2 YFSETQ. The CDR3 here is CASSRRRGVDEQYF. In nucleotides, the CDR3 is TGCGCCAGCAGCCGGAGGAGGGGCGTAGACGAGCAGTACTTC.

The chain is built from TRBV5-1 and TRBJ2-3; no clear D. CDR1 SGHRS and CDR2 YFSETQ come from the germline V gene. CDR3 length equals 12 residues. V lost 7 bases and J 2 bases, leaving 8 bases between the germline ends. The CDR3 nucleotides read TGCGCCAGCGGGCAGCACACAGATACGCAGTATTTT. Its translation: CASGQHTDTQYF.

The rearrangement joins TRBV10-3 to TRBJ2-7; TRBD1 matches at 10 bases. The CDR3 has 15 amino acids. CDR1 is ENHRY and CDR2 is SYGVKD in the germline V gene. Trimming cost V 4 bases and J 3 bases; bases outside gene matches: 6. CDR3 sequence (DNA): TGTGCCATCAGTGTAGGGACAGGGGTTAGCTACGAGCAGTACTTC. As protein: CAISVGTGVSYEQYF.

The count of this clone is one. The chain is built from TRBV5-1 and TRBJ2-5; no reliable D call. The CDR3 is 14 amino acids. V was shortened by 4 bases and J by 1 base, with 11 bases between the two germline ends. Germline values: CDR1 SGHRS, CDR2 YFSETQ. DNA of the CDR3: TGCGCCAGCAGCCCCACGACGGCCCAAGAGACCCAGTACTTC. Translated, it gives CASSPTTAQETQYF.

The J gene is TRBJ2-5, the V gene TRBV9; D not certain. The CDR3 is 13 amino acids. Germline V lookup: CDR1 SGDLS, CDR2 YYNGEE. V was trimmed by 0 bases and J by 4 bases, leaving 7 bases between them. CDR3 sequence reads: CASSVGERETQYF. CDR3 DNA: TGTGCCAGCAGCGTAGGCGAACGAGAGACCCAGTACTTC.

This chain links TRBV9 with TRBJ2-7; 8 bases are a match to TRBD1. Germline CDR1 and CDR2: SGDLS and YYNGEE. J was trimmed by 1 base and V by 3 bases; bases with no gene match: 6. The CDR3 is 15 amino acids. The CDR3 loop reads CASSAGTGSSYEQYF. CDR3 in DNA: TGTGCCAGCAGCGCCGGGACAGGCTCTTCCTACGAGCAGTACTTC.

This chain connects TRBV6-1 to TRBJ2-4; unclear D gene. The length of the CDR3 is 15 residues. The V end was cut by 7 bases, the J end by 0 bases, with 13 bases between. Germline values: CDR1 MNHNS, CDR2 SASEGT. In DNA form, the CDR3 reads TGTGCCAGCACCCCCAGGTCACTAGCCAAAAACATTCAGTACTTC. It encodes CASTPRSLAKNIQYF.